These 18 T cell receptor beta chains share one sample of origin, sequenced in a study of T cell responses to AZD1222 COVID-19 vaccine. The table came from immunoSEQ multiplex PCR; TCRdb's copy has only in-frame clones and leaves some out. The sample includes about 150,000 clones, 91% of them seen just once. The specimen was peripheral blood, collected on day 0 of AZD1222 vaccination. Receptor source: an adult in good health.

The CDR3 loop is CASRPGQGTATNEKLFF. The CDR3 DNA sequence: TGTGCCAGCAGACCAGGACAGGGGACTGCAACTAATGAAAAACTGTTTTTT. V gene TRBV4-2 combines with J gene TRBJ1-4; TRBD1 matches at 9 bases. Germline V gene lookup returns CDR1 LGHNA and CDR2 YNFKEQ. The CDR3 has 17 amino acids. V dropped 6 bases and J dropped 0; count of bases not matched to a gene: 8.

This clone appeared once. The gene calls are TRBV27 and TRBJ1-1; tentatively, D is TRBD1 (6 bases). V lost 5 bases and J 5 bases, leaving 18 bases between the germline ends. Per germline, CDR1 MNHEY and CDR2 SMNVEV (reference sequence). The CDR3 length is 15 residues. The CDR3 DNA follows: TGTGCCAGCAGTCTCTCTACCAGGGGAAGAACTGAAGCTTTCTTT. It is translated as CASSLSTRGRTEAFF.

The chain links TRBV18 to TRBJ1-3; D remains unclear. This CDR3 has 17 amino acids. Germline CDR1 is KGHSH and CDR2 is LQKENI. Trimming shortened V by 2 bases and J by 0 bases, and 14 bases separated the two germline ends. The CDR3: CASSPTSRDYSGNTIYF. For the CDR3, the DNA is TGTGCCAGCTCACCAACCAGTAGGGATTACTCTGGAAACACCATATATTTT.

The CDR3 protein is CASSPDSRVNTGELFF. For the CDR3, the DNA is TGTGCCAGCAGCCCGGATTCACGGGTGAACACCGGGGAGCTGTTTTTT. The chain uses TRBV11-2 and TRBJ2-2, with D unresolved. The CDR3 is made up of 16 amino acids. Per the germline V gene, CDR1 is SGHAT and CDR2 is FQNNGV. Trimming stripped 5 bases from V and 1 base from J, with 14 bases between.

The V gene is TRBV11-3, the J gene TRBJ1-4, with TRBD1 matching over 7 bases. The CDR3 is made up of 14 amino acids. Germline trimming cut 4 bases from V and 8 bases from J; bases unmatched to any gene: 7. CDR1 SGHNT and CDR2 YENEEA come from the germline V gene. The CDR3 nucleotides are TGTGCCAGCAGCTCCGGGACAGATGGAGAAAAACTGTTTTTT. Translating it yields CASSSGTDGEKLFF.

The chain combines TRBV7-6 with TRBJ1-6, with TRBD1 as a possible D gene (6 bases). This CDR3 spans 20 amino acids. Trimming pared 4 bases from V and 5 bases from J, leaving 27 bases between. Germline CDR1 is SGHVS and CDR2 is FNYEAQ. CDR3 sequence reads: CASSWSTGGGRSPNNSPLHF. The DNA of the CDR3 is TGTGCCAGCAGCTGGTCGACGGGGGGCGGCAGGAGTCCCAATAATTCACCCCTCCACTTT.

V is TRBV14 and J is TRBJ1-5; no clear D gene. The V and J ends lost 3 bases and 2 bases respectively, with 11 bases between them. The germline V gene has CDR1 SGHDN and CDR2 FVKESK. The CDR3 sequence is 15 residues long. The CDR3 protein is CASSHPLRGNQPQHF. CDR3 DNA: TGTGCCAGCAGCCATCCTCTACGCGGCAATCAGCCCCAGCATTTT.

The chain recombines TRBV6-2 or TRBV6-3 with TRBJ1-5, with D tentatively TRBD1 (5 bases). Per the germline V gene, CDR1 is MNHEY and CDR2 is SVGEGT. This CDR3 contains 15 residues. The V gene lost 6 bases and the J gene lost 2 bases, with 14 bases spanning the gap. The CDR3 coding sequence is TGTGCCAGCAGCCAGGACGGGGCCGGCAATCAGCCCCAGCATTTT. This gives the protein CASSQDGAGNQPQHF.

The chain is built from TRBV5-5 and TRBJ1-6; D might be TRBD1 (6 bases). V was clipped by 6 bases and J by 2 bases, with 15 bases between them. The CDR3 spans 16 residues. Germline V CDR1 and CDR2: SGHKS, YYEKEE (reference sequence). CDR3 region: CASILGADTYNSPLHF. CDR3 DNA sequence: TGTGCCAGCATCCTGGGGGCTGACACCTATAATTCACCCCTCCACTTT. Full variable domain (outside the CDR3, taken from reference TRBV5-5 and TRBJ1-6): DAGVTQSPTHLIKTRGQQVTLRCSPISGHKSVSWYQQVLGQGPQFIFQYYEKEERGRGNFPDRFSARQFPNYSSELNVNALLLGDSALYLCASILGADTYNSPLHFGNGTRLTVT.

The rearrangement uses TRBV10-3 and TRBJ1-1; 7 bases are shared with TRBD1. Germline CDR1 ENHRY, CDR2 SYGVKD. V was pared by 2 bases and J by 5 bases, with 11 bases of the junction left unmatched. The CDR3 is 16 amino acids. CDR3 loop: CAISERTGAQVTEAFF. In DNA form, the CDR3 reads TGTGCCATCAGTGAGCGAACAGGGGCCCAGGTAACTGAAGCTTTCTTT.

The chain links TRBV9 to TRBJ2-1, with TRBD1 matching 9 bases. This CDR3 is 15 amino acids long. Germline V lookup: CDR1 SGDLS, CDR2 YYNGEE. The junction had 5 bases not matched to a gene; V was cut back by 3 bases and J by 4 bases. In DNA form, the CDR3 reads TGTGCCAGCAGCGGGGGGACAGGGACGTACAATGAGCAGTTCTTC. Its translation: CASSGGTGTYNEQFF.

The chain links TRBV19 to TRBJ2-2, with a tentative D call TRBD1 (6 bases). V dropped 6 bases and J dropped 6 bases, with 11 bases sitting between them. CDR1 and CDR2 (germline): LNHDA, SQIVND (reference sequence). The CDR3 has 13 amino acids. The CDR3 region has the DNA TGTGCCAGTAGCGTACAGGGACCCGGGGAGCTGTTTTTT. Its protein product is CASSVQGPGELFF.

V gene TRBV28 combines with J gene TRBJ1-3; 11 bases are shared with TRBD1. With 2 bases clipped from V and 4 bases from J, the junction kept 1 base outside the gene matches. Per germline, CDR1 MDHEN and CDR2 SYDVKM. This CDR3 is 15 amino acids long. CDR3 in DNA: TGTGCCAGCAGTTTAGGGGACAGGGGGGGAAACACCATATATTTT. This codes for CASSLGDRGGNTIYF.

The rearrangement joins TRBV7-9 to TRBJ1-1; 8 bases match TRBD1. The CDR3 is 14 residues long. J was trimmed by 4 bases and V by 6 bases; bases with no gene match: 7. The germline CDR1 and CDR2 sequences are SEHNR and FQNEAQ (reference sequence). This CDR3 reads CASRLGTGGTEAFF. The CDR3 coding sequence is TGTGCCAGCAGATTGGGGACAGGCGGCACTGAAGCTTTCTTT. Combining the CDR3 with reference TRBV7-9 and TRBJ1-1 gives the whole variable domain DTGVSQNPRHKITKRGQNVTFRCDPISEHNRLYWYRQTLGQGPEFLTYFQNEAQLEKSRLLSDRFSAERPKGSFSTLEIQRTEQGDSAMYLCASRLGTGGTEAFFGQGTRLTVV.

This chain links TRBV7-3 with TRBJ1-1; TRBD1 might be the D (6 bases). V gave up 4 bases and J gave up 3 bases, with 12 bases separating them. CDR1 is SGHTA, CDR2 FQGTGA, per germline. The CDR3 covers 14 residues. The CDR3 DNA follows: TGTGCCAGCAGCTCCCGAGGGGGGCACACTGAAGCTTTCTTT. As protein: CASSSRGGHTEAFF.

The CDR3 reads CASSWQAGGYTF. CDR3 coding DNA: TGTGCCAGCAGTTGGCAGGCCGGAGGCTACACCTTC. V and J are TRBV28 and TRBJ1-2, with D unclear. CDR1 and CDR2 (germline): MDHEN, SYDVKM. This CDR3 has 12 amino acids. V lost 4 bases and J lost 8, with 11 bases in between.

The chain is built from TRBV3-1 (or the pseudogene TRBV3-2) and TRBJ1-6; D gene unclear. This CDR3 is built from 15 residues. V dropped 2 bases and J dropped 5 bases, with 10 bases sitting between them. CDR1 LGHDT and CDR2 YNNKEL come from the germline V gene (reference sequence). CDR3 protein: CASSQLSQNNSPLHF. The CDR3 DNA is TGTGCCAGCAGCCAACTATCACAGAATAATTCACCCCTCCACTTT.

The V gene is TRBV19, the J gene TRBJ1-5; D gene unclear. Deletions cut 5 bases from V and 2 bases from J, with 19 bases between. The CDR3 length is 17 residues. Looked up from germline, CDR1 is LNHDA and CDR2 is SQIVND (reference sequence). The CDR3 DNA sequence: TGTGCCAGTAGTTCCCTTGCAGTCTCGATAGGCAATCAGCCCCAGCATTTT. Translating it yields CASSSLAVSIGNQPQHF.